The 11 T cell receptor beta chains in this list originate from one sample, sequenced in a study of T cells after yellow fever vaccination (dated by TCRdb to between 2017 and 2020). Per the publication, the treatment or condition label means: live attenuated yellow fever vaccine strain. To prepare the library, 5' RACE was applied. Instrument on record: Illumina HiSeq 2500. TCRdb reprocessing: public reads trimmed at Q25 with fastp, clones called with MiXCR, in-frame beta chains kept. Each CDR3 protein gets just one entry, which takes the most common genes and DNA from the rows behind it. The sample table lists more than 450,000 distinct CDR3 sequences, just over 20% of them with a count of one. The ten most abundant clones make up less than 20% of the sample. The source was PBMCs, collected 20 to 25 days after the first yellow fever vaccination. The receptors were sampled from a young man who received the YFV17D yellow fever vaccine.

The CDR3 DNA follows: TGTGCCAGCAGCCCATCCGCAAGGCGTTTAACAGATACGCAGTATTTT. It yields the protein CASSPSARRLTDTQYF. The rearrangement uses TRBV6-2 or TRBV6-3 and TRBJ2-3; D call uncertain. Germline loops: CDR1 MNHEY, CDR2 SVGEGT. With 6 bases removed from V and 3 bases from J, the gap between germline ends came to 19 bases. The CDR3 is 16 residues long.

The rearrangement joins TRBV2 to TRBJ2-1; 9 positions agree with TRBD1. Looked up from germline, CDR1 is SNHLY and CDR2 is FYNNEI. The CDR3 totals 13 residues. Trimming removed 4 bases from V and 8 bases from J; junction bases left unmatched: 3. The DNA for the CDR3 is TGTGCCAGCAGTGCTACAGGGGGCCATGAGCAGTTCTTC. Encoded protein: CASSATGGHEQFF. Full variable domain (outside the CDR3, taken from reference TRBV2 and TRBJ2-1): EPEVTQTPSHQVTQMGQEVILRCVPISNHLYFYWYRQILGQKVEFLVSFYNNEISEKSEIFDDQFSVERPDGSNFTLKIRSTKLEDSAMYFCASSATGGHEQFFGPGTRLTVL.

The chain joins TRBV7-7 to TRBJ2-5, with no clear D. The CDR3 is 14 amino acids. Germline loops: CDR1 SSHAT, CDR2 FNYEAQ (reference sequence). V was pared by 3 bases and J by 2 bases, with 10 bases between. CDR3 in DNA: TGTGCCAGCAGCTTGTTGGGGAAACAAGAGACCCAGTACTTC. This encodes CASSLLGKQETQYF.

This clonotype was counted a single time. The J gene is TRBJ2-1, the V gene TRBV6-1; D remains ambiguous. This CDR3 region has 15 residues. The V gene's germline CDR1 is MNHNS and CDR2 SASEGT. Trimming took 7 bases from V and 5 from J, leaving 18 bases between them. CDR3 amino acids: CASTTGPRADNEQFF. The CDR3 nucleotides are TGTGCCAGCACCACCGGACCCCGGGCCGACAATGAGCAGTTCTTC.

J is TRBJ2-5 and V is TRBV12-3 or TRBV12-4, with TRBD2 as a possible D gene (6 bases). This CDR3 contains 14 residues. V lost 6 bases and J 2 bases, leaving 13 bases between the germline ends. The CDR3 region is CASSAGTSQETQYF. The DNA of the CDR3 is TGTGCCAGCAGCGCAGGGACTTCACAAGAGACCCAGTACTTC.

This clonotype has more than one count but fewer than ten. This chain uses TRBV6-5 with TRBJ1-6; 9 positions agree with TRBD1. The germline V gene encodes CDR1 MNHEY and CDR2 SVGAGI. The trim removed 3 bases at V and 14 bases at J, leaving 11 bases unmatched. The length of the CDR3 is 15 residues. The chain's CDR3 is CASSYPGQGIGALHF. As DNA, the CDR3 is TGTGCCAGCAGTTATCCGGGACAGGGCATCGGGGCCCTCCACTTT.

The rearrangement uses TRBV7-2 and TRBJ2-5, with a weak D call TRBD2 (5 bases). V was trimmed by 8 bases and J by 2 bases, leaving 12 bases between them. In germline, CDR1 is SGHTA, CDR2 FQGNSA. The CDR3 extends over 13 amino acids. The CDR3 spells CASHAAVQETQYF. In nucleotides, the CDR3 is TGTGCCAGCCATGCAGCGGTGCAAGAGACCCAGTACTTC.

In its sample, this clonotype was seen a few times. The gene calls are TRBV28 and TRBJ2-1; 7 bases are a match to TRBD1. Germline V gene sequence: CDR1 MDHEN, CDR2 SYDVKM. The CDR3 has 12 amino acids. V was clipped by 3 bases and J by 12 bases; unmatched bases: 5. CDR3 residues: CASSFGDRLQFF. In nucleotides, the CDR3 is TGTGCCAGCAGTTTCGGGGACAGATTGCAGTTCTTC.

CDR3: CSAKQGWAPYEQYF. The CDR3 bases are TGCAGTGCTAAACAGGGTTGGGCGCCATACGAGCAGTACTTC. The rearrangement uses TRBV20-1 and TRBJ2-7; D is possibly TRBD1 (6 bases). V lost 4 bases and J lost 4, with 17 bases in between. CDR3 size: 14 residues. Germline values: CDR1 DFQATT, CDR2 SNEGSKA (reference sequence).

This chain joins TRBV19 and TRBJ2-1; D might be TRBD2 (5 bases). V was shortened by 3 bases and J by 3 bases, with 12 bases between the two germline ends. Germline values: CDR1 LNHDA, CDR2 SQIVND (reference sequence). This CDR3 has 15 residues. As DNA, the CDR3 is TGTGCCAGTAGTATCAGATCCGCGGGCTACAATGAGCAGTTCTTC. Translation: CASSIRSAGYNEQFF.

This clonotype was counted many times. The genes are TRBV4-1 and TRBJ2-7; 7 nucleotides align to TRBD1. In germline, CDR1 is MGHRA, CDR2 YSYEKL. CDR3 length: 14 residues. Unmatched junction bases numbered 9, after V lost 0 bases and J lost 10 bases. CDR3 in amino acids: CASSQDVGTVDQYV. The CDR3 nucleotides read TGCGCCAGCAGCCAAGATGTAGGGACAGTCGACCAGTACGTC.